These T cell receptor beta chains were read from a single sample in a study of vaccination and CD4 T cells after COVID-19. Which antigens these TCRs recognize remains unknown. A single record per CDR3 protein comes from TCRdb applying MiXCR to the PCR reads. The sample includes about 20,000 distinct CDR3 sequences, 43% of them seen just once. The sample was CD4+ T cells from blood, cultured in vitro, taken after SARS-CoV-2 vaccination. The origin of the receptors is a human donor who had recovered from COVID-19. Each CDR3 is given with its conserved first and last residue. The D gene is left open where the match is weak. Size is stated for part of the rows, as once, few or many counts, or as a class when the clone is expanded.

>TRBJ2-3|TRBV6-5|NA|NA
TGTGCCAGCAGTTACTCTCAGGGCGCTACGCAGTATTTT
CASSYSQGATQYF
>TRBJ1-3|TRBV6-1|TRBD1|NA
TGTGCCAGCAGGAGGGACAGGGTCCAAAACACCATATATTTT
CASRRDRVQNTIYF
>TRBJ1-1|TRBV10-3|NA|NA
TGTGCCATCAGGTTACGGGGGGGGACTGAAGCTTTCTTT
CAIRLRGGTEAFF
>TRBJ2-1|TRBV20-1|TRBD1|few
TGCAGTGGACAGGGGGCGGATGAGCAGTTCTTC
CSGQGADEQFF
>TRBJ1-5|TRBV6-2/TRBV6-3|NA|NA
TGTGCCAGCAGCCAAGGGATGGGGCTTGGTCAGCCCCAGCATTTT
CASSQGMGLGQPQHF
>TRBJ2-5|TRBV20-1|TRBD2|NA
TGCAGTGCTAGAGCGGGGGGGCTAGGAGAGACCCAGTACTTC
CSARAGGLGETQYF
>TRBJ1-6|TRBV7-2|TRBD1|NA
TGTGCCAGCAGCAACCGACAGGGCAACAATTCACCCCTCCACTTT
CASSNRQGNNSPLHF
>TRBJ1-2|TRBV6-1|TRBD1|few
TGTGCCAGCAGAGGACAGGGGATAACTACTAACTATGGCTACACCTTC
CASRGQGITTNYGYTF
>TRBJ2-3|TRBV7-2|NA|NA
TGTGCCATAAACCCCCGATGGGGGGCCACAGATACGCAGTATTTT
CAINPRWGATDTQYF
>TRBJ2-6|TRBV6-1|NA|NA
TGTGCCAGCAGTGAAGCCATCTACTCTGGGGCCAACGTCCTGACTTTC
CASSEAIYSGANVLTF
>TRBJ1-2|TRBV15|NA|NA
TGTGCCACCAGCAGAGATGGAGTCGGGGGCGGGGGCTACACCTTC
CATSRDGVGGGGYTF
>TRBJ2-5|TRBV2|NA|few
TGTGCCAGCAGAGGGGACCTAGGGGCCGGGACCCAGTACTTC
CASRGDLGAGTQYF
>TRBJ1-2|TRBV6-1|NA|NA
TGTGCCAGCAGTGAAAACTTTCCAGGGATTAACTATGGCTACACCTTC
CASSENFPGINYGYTF
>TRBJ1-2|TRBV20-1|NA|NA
TGCAGTGCTGGTGATTGGGCGTATGGCTACACCTTC
CSAGDWAYGYTF
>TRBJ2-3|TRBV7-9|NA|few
TGTGCCAGCAGCTTAACCTCTAGCACAGATACGCAGTATTTT
CASSLTSSTDTQYF
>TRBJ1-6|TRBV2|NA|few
TGTGCCAGCAGTGAAGTAGATTCACCCCTCCACTTT
CASSEVDSPLHF
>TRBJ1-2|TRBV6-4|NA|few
TGTGCCAGCAGTGCCCAGGGCTCGTCCCAATGGGGCTACACCTTC
CASSAQGSSQWGYTF
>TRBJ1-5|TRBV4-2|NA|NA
TGTGCCAGCAGCCGCGAACACAATAGCAATCAGCCCCAGCATTTT
CASSREHNSNQPQHF
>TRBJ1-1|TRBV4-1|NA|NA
TGCGCCAGCAGCCACGCAGAATACCCGTCGGCTTTCTTT
CASSHAEYPSAFF
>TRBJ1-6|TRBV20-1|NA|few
TGCAGTGCTAGAGTGTCCCGGAGCTCCTATAATTCACCCCTCCACTTT
CSARVSRSSYNSPLHF
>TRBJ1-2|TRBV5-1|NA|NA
TGCGCCAGCAGCTTGGACGGCACCGCCTATGGCTACACCTTC
CASSLDGTAYGYTF
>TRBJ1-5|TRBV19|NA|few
TGTGCCAGTAGTATAGGTGGGGTGGGCAATCAGCCCCAGCATTTT
CASSIGGVGNQPQHF
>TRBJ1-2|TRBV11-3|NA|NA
TGTGCCAGCAGCCGAGGAATCTATGGCTACACCTTC
CASSRGIYGYTF
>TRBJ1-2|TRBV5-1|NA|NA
TGCGCCAGCAGCCCCTCGGACGCGGCGACCGGTGGGGGCTACACCTTC
CASSPSDAATGGGYTF
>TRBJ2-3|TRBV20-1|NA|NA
TGCAGTGCTAGAGATCGCAGAGGGAGCACAGATACGCAGTATTTT
CSARDRRGSTDTQYF
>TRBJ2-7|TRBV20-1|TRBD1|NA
TGCAGTGCTAGACTCCCGGGACAGGGGCGAAAGGAGAGCTCCTACGAGCAGTACTTC
CSARLPGQGRKESSYEQYF
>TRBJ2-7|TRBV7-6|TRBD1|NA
TGTGCCAGCAGCTCGGGACAGGGGAACGAGCAGTACTTC
CASSSGQGNEQYF
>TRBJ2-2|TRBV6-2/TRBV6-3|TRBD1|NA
TGTGCCAGCAGACTGACAGGGAGAGGGGAGCTGTTTTTT
CASRLTGRGELFF
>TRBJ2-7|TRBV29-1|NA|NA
TGCAGCGTTGAGGGAAGGGGGGGTACCGAGCAGTACTTC
CSVEGRGGTEQYF
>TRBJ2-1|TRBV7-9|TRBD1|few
TGTGCCAGCAGGTGGACAGGGGAAAATGAGCAGTTCTTC
CASRWTGENEQFF
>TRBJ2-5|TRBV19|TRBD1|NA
TGTGCCAGTAGTCCCGGGACAGGGTGGGGAGAGACCCAGTACTTC
CASSPGTGWGETQYF
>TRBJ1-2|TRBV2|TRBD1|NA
TGTGCCACTTCGACAGGGGACGACTATGGCTACACCTTC
CATSTGDDYGYTF
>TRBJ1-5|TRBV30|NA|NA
TGTGCCTGGAGTAAAAACGGGGGGCTTCAGCCCCAGCATTTT
CAWSKNGGLQPQHF
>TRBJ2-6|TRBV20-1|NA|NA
TGCAGTGCTACTTTTCCTGGGGCCAACGTCCTGACTTTC
CSATFPGANVLTF
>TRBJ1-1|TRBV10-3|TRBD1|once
TGTGCCACATTCGAAAGACAGGGGGCGGAAACTGAAGCTTTCTTT
CATFERQGAETEAFF
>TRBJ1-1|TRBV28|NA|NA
TGTGCCAGCAGTGCCCCGGTACGGACCCACACTGAAGCTTTCTTT
CASSAPVRTHTEAFF
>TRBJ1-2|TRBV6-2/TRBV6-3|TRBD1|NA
TGTGCCAGCAGCCACGGGACAGGGGTCTCTGGCTACACCTTC
CASSHGTGVSGYTF
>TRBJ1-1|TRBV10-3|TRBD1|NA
TGTGCCATCAGTAACAGGGGGCTGAACACTGAAGCTTTCTTT
CAISNRGLNTEAFF
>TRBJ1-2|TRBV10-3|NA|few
TGTGCCATCAGTGACCCGAGGACAATCGAGGGCTATGGCTACACCTTC
CAISDPRTIEGYGYTF
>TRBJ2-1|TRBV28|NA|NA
TGTGCCAGCAGTGTCTGGGCCGATGAGCAGTTCTTC
CASSVWADEQFF
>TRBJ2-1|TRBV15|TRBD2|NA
TGTGCCACCAGCAGACGGACTAGCGGGAGTTTATATGAGCAGTTCTTC
CATSRRTSGSLYEQFF
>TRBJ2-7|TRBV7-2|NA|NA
TGTGCCAGCAGCGTAACCCCGGGATTCTCCTACGAGCAGTACTTC
CASSVTPGFSYEQYF
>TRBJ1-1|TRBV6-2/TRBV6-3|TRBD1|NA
TGTGCCAGCAGTTACTCGAGGACAGGGGCCTACCTCGAAGCTTTCTTT
CASSYSRTGAYLEAFF
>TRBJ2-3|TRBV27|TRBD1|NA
TGTGCCAGCAGGACAGGGAAAAATACGCAGTATTTT
CASRTGKNTQYF
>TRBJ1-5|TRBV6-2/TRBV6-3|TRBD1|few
TGTGCCAGCAGACCCGGACAGGCGGATCAGCCCCAGCATTTT
CASRPGQADQPQHF
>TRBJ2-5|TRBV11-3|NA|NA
TGTGCCAGCAGCTCAGATCCCGGGGAAGGTGCCCAGTACTTC
CASSSDPGEGAQYF
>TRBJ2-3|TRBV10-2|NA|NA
TGCGCCAGCAGTGGGCAGGGGGGGGCGAGAGATACGCAGTATTTT
CASSGQGGARDTQYF
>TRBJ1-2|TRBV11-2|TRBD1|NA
TGTGCCAGCAGTCAGGCGGACAGGCGGCATGGCTACACCTTC
CASSQADRRHGYTF
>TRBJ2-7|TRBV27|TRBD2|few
TGTGCCAGCAGTACCGGGACTAGCGGTCGTCCCGAGCAGTACTTC
CASSTGTSGRPEQYF
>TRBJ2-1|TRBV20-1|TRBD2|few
TGCAGTGCTGAACGACTAGCGGGGGGCTACAATGAGCAGTTCTTC
CSAERLAGGYNEQFF
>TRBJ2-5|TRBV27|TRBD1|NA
TGTGCCAGCAGTTTCAGCACAGGGGGCAGGGAGACCCAGTACTTC
CASSFSTGGRETQYF
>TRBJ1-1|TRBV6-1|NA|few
TGTGCCAGCAGTGCTGTGTCGGGACCGTTTGAAGCTTTCTTT
CASSAVSGPFEAFF
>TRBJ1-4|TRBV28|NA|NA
TGTGCCAGCAAGAAGGGGGGGAATGAAAAACTGTTTTTT
CASKKGGNEKLFF
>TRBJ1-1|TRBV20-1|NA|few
TGCAGTGCTAGCCCAGAGAACACTGAAGCTTTCTTT
CSASPENTEAFF
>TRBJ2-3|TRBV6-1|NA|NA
TGTGCCAGCAGCCCTCGGGGCTCCGGCGGCACAGATACGCAGTATTTT
CASSPRGSGGTDTQYF
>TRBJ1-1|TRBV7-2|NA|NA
TGTGCCAGCAAGCGGGGCAGGGCCACTGAAGCTTTCTTT
CASKRGRATEAFF
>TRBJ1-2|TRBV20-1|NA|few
TGCAGTGCGACCTACAGGAGCTATGGCTACACCTTT
CSATYRSYGYTF